Described below is a single TCR beta chain sequence and its context. The CDR3 is 13 amino acids. V shed 3 bases and J shed 1 base, with 6 bases lying between them. The germline gives CDR1 SGHTA, CDR2 FQGTGA. This record comes from a study of technical replicates of blood from a few donors. The table came from immunoSEQ multiplex PCR; TCRdb's copy has only in-frame clones and leaves some out. The profile shows tens of thousands of clones, approximately 87% of them singletons. The sample consisted of PBMCs. This rearrangement joins TRBV7-3 to TRBJ1-1, with D possibly TRBD1 on 6 matching bases. This receptor was taken from a human donor in good health. Some clones in this sample may be carry-over from other donors' samples. The CDR3 here is CASSLGQNTEAFF. The CDR3 DNA is TGTGCCAGCAGCTTGGGACAGAACACTGAAGCTTTCTTT.